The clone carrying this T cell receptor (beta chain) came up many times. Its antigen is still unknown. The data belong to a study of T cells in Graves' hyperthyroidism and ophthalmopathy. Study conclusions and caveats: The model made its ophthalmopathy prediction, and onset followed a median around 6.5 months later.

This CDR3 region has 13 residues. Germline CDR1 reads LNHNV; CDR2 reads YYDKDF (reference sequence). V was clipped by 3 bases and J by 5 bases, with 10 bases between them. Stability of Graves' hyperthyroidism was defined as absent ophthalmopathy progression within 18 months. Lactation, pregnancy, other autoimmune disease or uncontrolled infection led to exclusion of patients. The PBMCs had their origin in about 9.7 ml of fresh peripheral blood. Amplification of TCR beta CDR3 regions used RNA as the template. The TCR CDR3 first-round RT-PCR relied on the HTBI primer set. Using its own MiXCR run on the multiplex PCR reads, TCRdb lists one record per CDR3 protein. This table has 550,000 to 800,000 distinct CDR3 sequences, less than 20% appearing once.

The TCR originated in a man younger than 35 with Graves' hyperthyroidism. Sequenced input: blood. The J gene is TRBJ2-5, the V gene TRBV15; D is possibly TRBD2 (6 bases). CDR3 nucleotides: TGTGCCACCAGCAGGGCGGGACTGGAGACCCAGTACTTC. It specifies CATSRAGLETQYF.